The text below deals with one TCR beta chain. This specimen belongs to a study of control samples from healthy donors and cancer patients. Generated by immunoSEQ multiplex PCR, the TCRdb table keeps only in-frame clones and is missing some. The table lists tens of thousands of clones, roughly 90% of them singletons, with 22% in the top ten. CDR1 and CDR2 (germline): LGHNA, YNFKEQ. The CDR3 loop spans 16 amino acids. V was clipped by 3 bases and J by 8 bases; unmatched bases: 9. The chain uses TRBV4-2 and TRBJ2-2; 10 bases match TRBD2. The specimen sequenced was PBMCs. This clonotype was obtained from a woman between 35 and 50 years old with head and neck cancer. CDR3 nucleotide sequence: TGTGCCAGCAGCCAGGCAATAAGACTAGCGGGTGGGGAGCTGTTTTTT. Encoded protein: CASSQAIRLAGGELFF.